This TCR beta chain was documented in a study of T cells in Graves' hyperthyroidism and ophthalmopathy. CDR1 and CDR2 (germline): ENHRY, SYGVKD. CDR3 length equals 12 residues. The V gene lost 6 bases and the J gene lost 2 bases, with 7 bases spanning the gap. Regions amplified from RNA transcripts were the TCR beta CDR3 regions. HTBI primers drove first-round RT-PCR of the TCR CDR3. TCRdb passed the multiplex PCR reads through MiXCR, listing each CDR3 protein once. The table records 370,000 or so distinct CDR3 sequences, around an eighth of them present only once. This clonotype has ten or more counts.

The chain combines TRBV10-3 with TRBJ1-2; D call uncertain. The TCR comes from a young man with Graves' hyperthyroidism that later progressed to Graves' ophthalmopathy. Sequences were obtained from blood. This CDR3 reads CAIRTANYGYTF. CDR3 DNA sequence: TGTGCCATCAGAACTGCGAACTATGGCTACACCTTC.